This is a list of T cell receptor beta chains from one sample in a study of shared clonotypes between healthy human individuals. The data were produced by immunoSEQ multiplex PCR, yet TCRdb's version contains in-frame clones alone and is incomplete. The sample records 660,000 or so clones, approximately 96% being singletons. Sequenced sample: naive CD8+ T cells sorted from blood. The source is a woman younger than 45 in good health. The CDR3 runs from the conserved cysteine through the conserved F or W. Fields, in order: clone size, D gene, V gene, J gene, CDR3 protein, CDR3 DNA. A D gene is named only where the DNA matches it firmly. Only some rows state a clone size, as once, few, many or a class for expanded clones.

clone size: NA; D gene: NA; V gene: TRBV7-6; J gene: TRBJ1-3; CDR3 protein: CASSSPDGSSGNTIYF; CDR3 DNA: TGTGCCAGCAGCTCCCCCGACGGATCCTCTGGAAACACCATATATTTT
clone size: NA; D gene: NA; V gene: TRBV5-4; J gene: TRBJ2-5; CDR3 protein: CASSWESEETQYF; CDR3 DNA: TGTGCCAGCAGCTGGGAGAGCGAAGAGACCCAGTACTTC
clone size: NA; D gene: TRBD1; V gene: TRBV5-6; J gene: TRBJ1-5; CDR3 protein: CASSPTGKFIQPQHF; CDR3 DNA: TGTGCCAGCAGCCCGACAGGGAAGTTTATTCAGCCCCAGCATTTT
clone size: NA; D gene: NA; V gene: TRBV5-4; J gene: TRBJ1-2; CDR3 protein: CASSLAGNYGYTF; CDR3 DNA: TGTGCCAGCAGCTTGGCCGGTAACTATGGCTACACCTTC
clone size: NA; D gene: NA; V gene: TRBV7-9; J gene: TRBJ1-1; CDR3 protein: CASSFGGMNTEAFF; CDR3 DNA: TGTGCCAGCAGCTTCGGGGGGATGAACACTGAAGCTTTCTTT
clone size: NA; D gene: NA; V gene: TRBV27; J gene: TRBJ1-2; CDR3 protein: CASRTTPMGGYTF; CDR3 DNA: TGTGCCAGCAGGACCACCCCAATGGGGGGCTACACCTTC
clone size: few; D gene: NA; V gene: TRBV7-9; J gene: TRBJ1-5; CDR3 protein: CASSLGDSNQPQHF; CDR3 DNA: TGTGCCAGCAGCTTAGGCGACAGCAATCAGCCCCAGCATTTT
clone size: NA; D gene: NA; V gene: TRBV10-1; J gene: TRBJ2-1; CDR3 protein: CASRTHSTVGPEEQFF; CDR3 DNA: TGCGCCAGCAGAACCCATTCAACGGTCGGTCCGGAGGAGCAGTTCTTC
clone size: NA; D gene: TRBD1; V gene: TRBV9; J gene: TRBJ2-7; CDR3 protein: CASSVGTGSSYEQYF; CDR3 DNA: TGTGCCAGCAGCGTAGGGACAGGGAGCTCCTACGAGCAGTACTTC
clone size: NA; D gene: TRBD1; V gene: TRBV2; J gene: TRBJ2-7; CDR3 protein: CASVGTVSYEQYF; CDR3 DNA: TGTGCCAGCGTCGGGACAGTCTCCTACGAGCAGTACTTC
clone size: NA; D gene: NA; V gene: TRBV7-8; J gene: TRBJ2-7; CDR3 protein: CASPPEQGPYEQYF; CDR3 DNA: TGTGCCAGCCCACCAGAGCAGGGCCCCTACGAGCAGTACTTC
clone size: NA; D gene: TRBD1; V gene: TRBV7-9; J gene: TRBJ2-7; CDR3 protein: CASSLNQGATTPYEQYF; CDR3 DNA: TGTGCCAGCAGCTTAAACCAGGGGGCGACCACGCCCTACGAGCAGTACTTC
clone size: once; D gene: NA; V gene: TRBV2; J gene: TRBJ1-5; CDR3 protein: CASSAGQINQPQHF; CDR3 DNA: TGTGCCAGCAGTGCCGGACAGATCAATCAGCCCCAGCATTTT
clone size: NA; D gene: NA; V gene: TRBV2; J gene: TRBJ1-3; CDR3 protein: CASTAGAHSGNTIYF; CDR3 DNA: TGTGCCAGCACGGCAGGGGCCCACTCTGGAAACACCATATATTTT
clone size: once; D gene: TRBD2; V gene: TRBV13; J gene: TRBJ2-3; CDR3 protein: CASSFSASGSLNTDTQYF; CDR3 DNA: TGTGCCAGCAGCTTCAGTGCTAGCGGGAGCTTGAACACAGATACGCAGTATTTT
clone size: NA; D gene: TRBD2; V gene: TRBV29-1; J gene: TRBJ2-3; CDR3 protein: CSVVGLTGTSGWTDTQYF; CDR3 DNA: TGCAGCGTTGTAGGTTTAACCGGGACTAGCGGGTGGACAGATACGCAGTATTTT
clone size: NA; D gene: NA; V gene: TRBV11-2; J gene: TRBJ2-7; CDR3 protein: CASSLEADHFGYF; CDR3 DNA: TGTGCCAGCAGCTTAGAGGCAGATCACTTCGGGTACTTC
clone size: once; D gene: NA; V gene: TRBV7-6; J gene: TRBJ1-1; CDR3 protein: CASRPGPQAQAFF; CDR3 DNA: TGTGCCAGCAGGCCGGGCCCCCAAGCGCAAGCTTTCTTT
clone size: NA; D gene: NA; V gene: TRBV2; J gene: TRBJ1-5; CDR3 protein: CASSDRTRVGGQPQHF; CDR3 DNA: TGTGCCAGCAGTGACCGGACTCGGGTTGGAGGTCAGCCCCAGCATTTT
clone size: NA; D gene: NA; V gene: TRBV4-1; J gene: TRBJ2-5; CDR3 protein: CASSPVEGRGQETQYF; CDR3 DNA: TGCGCCAGCAGCCCCGTGGAGGGTCGGGGGCAAGAGACCCAGTACTTC
clone size: NA; D gene: NA; V gene: TRBV2; J gene: TRBJ2-1; CDR3 protein: CASSVNEQFF; CDR3 DNA: TGTGCCAGCAGCGTCAATGAGCAGTTCTTC
clone size: NA; D gene: NA; V gene: TRBV6-5; J gene: TRBJ2-7; CDR3 protein: CASSTLTQKQYEQYF; CDR3 DNA: TGTGCCAGCAGTACGCTAACCCAGAAGCAGTACGAGCAGTACTTC